Shown below are 23 T cell receptor beta chains from a single sample sequenced in a study of blood T cell repertoires in COVID-19. The data were produced by immunoSEQ multiplex PCR, yet TCRdb's version contains in-frame clones alone and is incomplete. Of about 54,000 clones in the sample, 90% were seen once. The source material was peripheral blood. These receptors came from a woman in her 40s with active COVID-19.

This chain joins TRBV29-1 and TRBJ1-2, with 7 nucleotides matching TRBD1. Germline CDR1 is SQVTM and CDR2 is ANQGSEA. The CDR3 runs to 13 residues. The junction had 5 bases not matched to a gene; V was cut back by 2 bases and J by 5 bases. This CDR3 is CSVENRDSYGYTF. The CDR3 nucleotides read TGCAGCGTTGAAAACCGGGACAGTTATGGCTACACCTTC.

This clone was seen only once. The chain carries TRBV6-5 and TRBJ2-1; D perhaps matches TRBD2 (6 bases). Trimming pared 1 base from V and 9 bases from J, leaving 13 bases between. The germline V gene encodes CDR1 MNHEY and CDR2 SVGAGI. The CDR3 runs 14 residues. CDR3 DNA: TGTGCCAGCAGTTACTTTCGGACGGGGGTTGAGCAGTTCTTC. Translated: CASSYFRTGVEQFF.

The genes are TRBV6-5 and TRBJ2-7; 9 positions match TRBD1. V was pared by 7 bases and J by 3 bases, with 4 bases of the junction left unmatched. Germline assignment: CDR1 MNHEY and CDR2 SVGAGI. The CDR3 extends over 13 amino acids. This CDR3 reads CASISDRGYEQYF. The CDR3 coding sequence is TGTGCCAGCATCTCGGACAGGGGCTACGAGCAGTACTTC.

The CDR3 sequence: CASSQTGLTEAFF. The CDR3 DNA sequence: TGCGCCAGCAGCCAGACGGGACTTACTGAAGCTTTCTTT. The V gene is TRBV4-1, the J gene TRBJ1-1; the D gene is possibly TRBD1 (5 bases). This CDR3 contains 13 residues. The ends were cut back, 3 bases at V and 5 bases at J, with 10 bases in the middle. The germline V gene has CDR1 MGHRA and CDR2 YSYEKL.

V and J are TRBV7-3 and TRBJ1-1; TRBD1 might be the D (5 bases). Germline loops: CDR1 SGHTA, CDR2 FQGTGA. V was cut by 4 bases and J by 1 base, with 7 bases left in between. The CDR3 totals 13 residues. In DNA, the CDR3 is TGTGCCAGCAGCTCACAGGCGAACACTGAAGCTTTCTTT. Its protein is CASSSQANTEAFF. The variable domain in full, with the rest retrieved from reference TRBV7-3 and TRBJ1-1, is GAGVSQTPSNKVTEKGKYVELRCDPISGHTALYWYRQSLGQGPEFLIYFQGTGAADDSGLPNDRFFAVRPEGSVSTLKIQRTERGDSAVYLCASSSQANTEAFFGQGTRLTVV.

CDR3 region: CASSQEGGDTQYF. The DNA of the CDR3 is TGTGCCAGCAGCCAAGAGGGGGGAGATACGCAGTATTTT. The rearrangement uses TRBV4-2 and TRBJ2-3; a possible D gene is TRBD2 (6 bases). The germline CDR1 and CDR2 sequences are LGHNA and YNFKEQ. CDR3 length equals 13 residues. Trimming left V 0 bases short and J 5 bases short, with 6 bases between.

The CDR3 nucleotides read TGCGCCAGCACAGGGGAGTTCACTGAAGCTTTCTTT. This sequence encodes CASTGEFTEAFF. V is TRBV4-1 and J is TRBJ1-1; D perhaps matches TRBD1 (6 bases). The CDR3 covers 12 residues. Germline V gene data show CDR1 as MGHRA and CDR2 as YSYEKL. V lost 7 bases to trimming and J lost 4 bases, with 10 bases between them.

The rearrangement joins TRBV7-2 to TRBJ2-3, with 10 bases lining up with TRBD2. Germline CDR1 SGHTA, CDR2 FQGNSA. The CDR3 is 17 amino acids. Trimming cost V 4 bases and J 4 bases; bases outside gene matches: 11. The CDR3 DNA follows: TGTGCCAGCAGCTCACCCCCTGGGACTAGCGTCTCAGATACGCAGTATTTT. Translation gives CASSSPPGTSVSDTQYF.

The chain couples TRBV5-1 to TRBJ2-1; tentative D call: TRBD2 (5 bases). This CDR3 spans 13 amino acids. CDR1 and CDR2 (germline): SGHRS, YFSETQ. V was trimmed by 3 bases and J by 6 bases, leaving 10 bases between them. The CDR3 protein is CASSSPSPNEQFF. CDR3 sequence (DNA): TGCGCCAGCAGCTCTCCTAGCCCCAATGAGCAGTTCTTC.

The chain joins TRBV11-2 to TRBJ1-2, with a tentative D call TRBD1 (5 bases). This CDR3 has 14 residues. V lost 3 bases and J 4 bases, leaving 12 bases between the germline ends. Germline values: CDR1 SGHAT, CDR2 FQNNGV. Here the CDR3 reads CASSFDLGLYGYTF. The CDR3 DNA follows: TGTGCCAGCAGCTTCGATCTGGGGCTCTATGGCTACACCTTC.

The V gene is TRBV30, the J gene TRBJ2-7, with 9 nucleotides matching TRBD2. Germline V gives CDR1 GTSNPN, CDR2 SVGIG (reference sequence). V shed 6 bases and J 4 bases; nucleotides not matched to a gene: 4. This CDR3 is built from 12 residues. The CDR3 DNA reads as TGTGCCTGCAGGACTAGCGTATACGAGCAGTACTTC. It specifies CACRTSVYEQYF.

The CDR3 here is CASSQESGAEAFF. As DNA, the CDR3 is TGCGCCAGCAGCCAAGAATCCGGGGCTGAAGCTTTCTTT. The rearrangement links TRBV4-1 to TRBJ1-1; D uncertain. V gave up 0 bases and J gave up 6 bases, with 8 bases separating them. This CDR3 is built from 13 residues. Germline CDR1 is MGHRA and CDR2 is YSYEKL.

V is TRBV5-4 and J is TRBJ2-7; D is possibly TRBD2 (6 bases). Germline CDR1 and CDR2: SGHNT and YYREEE (reference sequence). Trimming pared 4 bases from V and 3 bases from J, leaving 14 bases between. The CDR3 has 14 amino acids. The CDR3 loop is CASSPGDGSYEQYF. The DNA for the CDR3 is TGTGCCAGCAGCCCGGGGGATGGCAGCTACGAGCAGTACTTC.

Here the CDR3 reads CAISESPAVDEQYF. The CDR3 DNA reads as TGTGCCATCAGTGAGTCACCGGCGGTTGATGAGCAGTACTTC. The rearrangement uses TRBV10-3 and TRBJ2-7; D unresolved. The length of the CDR3 is 14 residues. Germline V gene sequence: CDR1 ENHRY, CDR2 SYGVKD. The germline V and J ends were trimmed by 0 bases and 7 bases, with 13 bases remaining between them.

A single count supports this clone. The chain links TRBV12-3 or TRBV12-4 to TRBJ2-6; D possibly corresponds to TRBD1 (6 bases). The CDR3 totals 13 residues. V lost 7 bases to trimming and J lost 2 bases, with 6 bases between them. CDR3 sequence: CASNRAGANVLTF. The CDR3 nucleotides read TGTGCCAGCAACAGGGCTGGGGCCAACGTCCTGACTTTC.

CDR3 in DNA: TGTGCCAGCAGCCCACAGACAGGGTACAACAATGAGCAGTTCTTC. Encoded protein: CASSPQTGYNNEQFF. V gene TRBV7-9 combines with J gene TRBJ2-1; TRBD1 matches 7 bases. With V trimmed by 5 bases and J by 5 bases, 9 bases remained unmatched. In germline, CDR1 is SEHNR, CDR2 FQNEAQ (reference sequence). The CDR3 consists of 15 residues. The complete variable domain, with remaining parts taken from reference TRBV7-9 and TRBJ2-1, reads DTGVSQNPRHKITKRGQNVTFRCDPISEHNRLYWYRQTLGQGPEFLTYFQNEAQLEKSRLLSDRFSAERPKGSFSTLEIQRTEQGDSAMYLCASSPQTGYNNEQFFGPGTRLTVL.

The gene calls are TRBV19 and TRBJ2-2; D might be TRBD1 (5 bases). Germline CDR1 LNHDA, CDR2 SQIVND (reference sequence). This CDR3 is built from 15 residues. The V gene lost 10 bases and the J gene lost 2 bases, with 17 bases spanning the gap. This CDR3 is CATQLGARNTGELFF. In DNA form, the CDR3 reads TGTGCCACCCAGCTAGGGGCGCGTAACACCGGGGAGCTGTTTTTT.

The rearrangement links TRBV18 to TRBJ1-1; tentative D call: TRBD1 (5 bases). The CDR3 loop spans 15 amino acids. Germline loops: CDR1 KGHSH, CDR2 LQKENI. The V end was cut by 3 bases, the J end by 1 base, with 12 bases between. This chain's CDR3 is CASSPNIQENTEAFF. The CDR3 region has the DNA TGTGCCAGCTCACCGAATATACAGGAGAACACTGAAGCTTTCTTT. Full variable domain (rest looked up from reference TRBV18 and TRBJ1-1): NAGVMQNPRHLVRRRGQEARLRCSPMKGHSHVYWYRQLPEEGLKFMVYLQKENIIDESGMPKERFSAEFPKEGPSILRIQQVVRGDSAAYFCASSPNIQENTEAFFGQGTRLTVV.

The V and J genes are TRBV4-3 and TRBJ2-5, with 11 bases that match TRBD2. J was trimmed by 5 bases and V by 0 bases; bases with no gene match: 5. CDR3 length equals 16 residues. Germline V gene lookup returns CDR1 LGHNA and CDR2 YSLEER. The CDR3 loop is CASSQDLASGGETQYF. The CDR3 DNA reads TGCGCCAGCAGCCAAGACCTAGCTAGCGGGGGGGAGACCCAGTACTTC.

The chain employs TRBV4-1 and TRBJ1-2; 8 bases line up with TRBD1. Trimming took 1 base from V and 7 from J; bases not matched to a gene: 8. The CDR3 has 15 residues. CDR1 is MGHRA and CDR2 is YSYEKL in the germline V gene. The CDR3 protein is CASSQGSGGYPGYTF. Written as DNA, the CDR3 is TGCGCCAGCAGCCAAGGATCAGGGGGCTACCCTGGCTACACCTTC.

The chain recombines TRBV5-4 with TRBJ1-4; perhaps TRBD1 as D (5 bases). V was pared by 0 bases and J by 2 bases, with 14 bases between. The germline CDR1 and CDR2 sequences are SGHNT and YYREEE (reference sequence). The CDR3 loop spans 17 amino acids. CDR3 amino acids: CASSLAGRGITNEKLFF. The DNA for the CDR3 is TGTGCCAGCAGCTTGGCCGGGCGGGGGATCACTAATGAAAAACTGTTTTTT.

The chain is built from TRBV3-1 (or the pseudogene TRBV3-2) and TRBJ2-5; D may be TRBD2 (6 bases). V shed 3 bases and J shed 5 bases, with 13 bases lying between them. The V gene's germline CDR1 is LGHDT and CDR2 YNNKEL (reference sequence). This CDR3 has 14 amino acids. CDR3 amino acids: CASSQEGLAETQYF. Here the CDR3 DNA reads TGTGCCAGCAGCCAGGAGGGTCTCGCGGAGACCCAGTACTTC.

This chain joins TRBV7-8 and TRBJ1-5; 7 bases agree with TRBD1. The junction had 5 bases not matched to a gene; V was cut back by 5 bases and J by 4 bases. The CDR3 spans 14 residues. The germline CDR1 and CDR2 sequences are SGHVS and FQNEAQ. The CDR3 nucleotides read TGTGCCAGCAGCCCCGACAGGGTGAATCAGCCCCAGCATTTT. Amino acid sequence: CASSPDRVNQPQHF.